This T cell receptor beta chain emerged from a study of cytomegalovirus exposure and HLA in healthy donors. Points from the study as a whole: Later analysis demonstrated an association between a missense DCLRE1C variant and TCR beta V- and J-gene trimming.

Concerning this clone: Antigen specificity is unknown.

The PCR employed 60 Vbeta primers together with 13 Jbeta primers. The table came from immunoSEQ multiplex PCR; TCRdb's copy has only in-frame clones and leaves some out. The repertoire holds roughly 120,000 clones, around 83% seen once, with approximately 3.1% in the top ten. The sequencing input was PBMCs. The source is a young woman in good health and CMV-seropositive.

The CDR3 nucleotides are TGTGCCAGCAGTGGACAGGGTGAGTGGAATTCACCCCTCCACTTT. The encoded protein is CASSGQGEWNSPLHF. The chain couples TRBV2 to TRBJ1-6; 7 bases fit TRBD1. V was pared by 4 bases and J by 7 bases, with 7 bases of the junction left unmatched. CDR3 length: 15 amino acids. CDR1 is SNHLY, CDR2 FYNNEI, per germline.